These T cell receptor beta chains were read from a single sample in a study of T cell responses to AZD1222 COVID-19 vaccine. This table comes from immunoSEQ multiplex PCR, and its TCRdb copy is limited to in-frame clones, with some not included. The profile shows approximately 190,000 clones, more than 80% of them singletons. The specimen was peripheral blood, collected 28 days after the second dose of the MenACWY control vaccine. These receptors were obtained from an adult who received the MenACWY meningococcal vaccine as a control. Both conserved end residues are part of each CDR3. Fields, in order: clone size, V gene, D gene, J gene, CDR3 DNA, CDR3 protein. A D gene is named only where the DNA matches it firmly. Rows give clone size only sometimes, using once, few, many, or a class for an expanded clone.

NA	TRBV4-1	NA	TRBJ2-7	TGCGCCAGCAGCCAAGCTTCGGGGACCCTCAACGAGCAGTACTTC	CASSQASGTLNEQYF
NA	TRBV10-1	TRBD2	TRBJ2-4	TGCGCCAGCAGTGTACAAGCGGGAGGCCTACTAGCCAAAAACATTCAGTACTTC	CASSVQAGGLLAKNIQYF
NA	TRBV11-2	TRBD1	TRBJ2-5	TGTGCCAGCAGCCCCGGACAGGGCGACGAGACCCAGTACTTC	CASSPGQGDETQYF
NA	TRBV7-9	NA	TRBJ1-2	TGTGCCAGCAGCTCGGACAGTTACTATGGCTACACCTTC	CASSSDSYYGYTF
NA	TRBV6-1	NA	TRBJ1-1	TGTGCCAGCAGTGAACAGGGGACTGAAGCTTTCTTT	CASSEQGTEAFF
NA	TRBV28	NA	TRBJ1-1	TGTGCCAGCAGAAGACACAAGAACACTGAAGCTTTCTTT	CASRRHKNTEAFF
NA	TRBV4-3	NA	TRBJ2-3	TGCGCCAGCAGCCAAGGGAATCGGGGGAGCACAGATACGCAGTATTTT	CASSQGNRGSTDTQYF
NA	TRBV6-5	NA	TRBJ2-1	TGTGCCAGCAGTTCTCAGGGGAATGAGCAGTTCTTC	CASSSQGNEQFF
NA	TRBV7-3	TRBD1	TRBJ1-1	TGTGCCAGCAGCCCACAGGGGGGTCTGTTCACTGAAGCTTTCTTT	CASSPQGGLFTEAFF
NA	TRBV3-1/TRBV3-2	NA	TRBJ2-7	TGTGCCAGCAGTGCCACGGGAAGGTACGAGCAGTACTTC	CASSATGRYEQYF
NA	TRBV6-5	NA	TRBJ1-1	TGTGCCAGCAGTTACCTGGACAGAGCTGAAGCTTTCTTT	CASSYLDRAEAFF
NA	TRBV6-2/TRBV6-3	NA	TRBJ2-1	TGTGCCAGCAGTTTCTCTGGGAGATGGTACAATGAGCAGTTCTTC	CASSFSGRWYNEQFF
NA	TRBV7-2	TRBD2	TRBJ2-7	TGTGCCAGCAGCTTAGCTAGCGGGAGATACGAGCAGTACTTC	CASSLASGRYEQYF
NA	TRBV7-9	TRBD1	TRBJ1-2	TGTGCCAGCAGCCCGGGACAGAGCTACACCTTC	CASSPGQSYTF
NA	TRBV27	NA	TRBJ2-3	TGTGCCGTACAGGACCGCACAGATACGCAGTATTTT	CAVQDRTDTQYF
NA	TRBV12-3/TRBV12-4	NA	TRBJ2-7	TGTGCCAGCAGCAAGACGATCTACGAGCAGTACTTC	CASSKTIYEQYF
NA	TRBV10-2	TRBD1	TRBJ2-7	TGCGCCAGCAGGGAATCGACAGGGGGTATGGACGAGCAGTACTTC	CASRESTGGMDEQYF
NA	TRBV5-1	TRBD1	TRBJ1-5	TGCGCCAGCAGCACCGGACAGGGGGATCAGCCCCAGCATTTT	CASSTGQGDQPQHF
NA	TRBV7-8	TRBD2	TRBJ2-3	TGTGCCAGCAGCTTAGGCGGGGGATGGCACACAGATACGCAGTATTTT	CASSLGGGWHTDTQYF
NA	TRBV20-1	TRBD1	TRBJ1-5	TGCAGTGCTAGTTATCGGCAGGGGGCTAGCAATCAGCCCCAGCATTTT	CSASYRQGASNQPQHF
NA	TRBV24-1	NA	TRBJ2-2	TGTGCCACCAGTGAGTTTTGGCCCTCGAACACCGGGGAGCTGTTTTTT	CATSEFWPSNTGELFF
NA	TRBV19	TRBD1	TRBJ1-4	TGTGCCAGTAGTGGGATGACAGGGCTCGGCGAAAAACTGTTTTTT	CASSGMTGLGEKLFF
NA	TRBV5-8	NA	TRBJ2-1	TGTGCCAGCACCCCTATATCCTTTTACAATGAGCAGTTCTTC	CASTPISFYNEQFF
NA	TRBV16	NA	TRBJ1-5	TGTGCCAGCAGCCAATCAGGGCTTAGCAATCAGCCCCAGCATTTT	CASSQSGLSNQPQHF
NA	TRBV30	TRBD1	TRBJ1-5	TGTGCCTGGGGGGGACAGGGGGGCAATCAGCCCCAGCATTTT	CAWGGQGGNQPQHF
few	TRBV7-2	TRBD2	TRBJ2-3	TGTGCCAGCAGCACAAGACTAGCGGCTAGCACAGATACGCAGTATTTT	CASSTRLAASTDTQYF
NA	TRBV20-1	NA	TRBJ2-5	TGCAGTGCTATCGTCATCGGGACCCAGTACTTC	CSAIVIGTQYF
NA	TRBV5-1	TRBD2	TRBJ2-7	TGCGCCAGCAGCGTTAGCGGGTCCAATTACGAGCAGTACTTC	CASSVSGSNYEQYF
once	TRBV28	NA	TRBJ1-2	TGTGCCAGCAGTTTATCAATCGCCGGCAGGGCGGAAAACTATGGCTACACCTTC	CASSLSIAGRAENYGYTF